The sample holds many counts of the clone carrying this T cell receptor (beta chain). These data are taken from a study of blood T cells in healthy people across ages. With 0 bases clipped from V and 8 bases from J, the junction kept 2 bases outside the gene matches. From germline, CDR1 is MDHEN and CDR2 SYDVKM. The CDR3 is 15 residues long. It was with a sample-barcoded 5' primer and a J-beta primer mix that a second PCR of roughly 7 to 12 cycles was run. TCRdb analysed the 5' RACE reads with MiXCR anew, one entry per CDR3 protein. This sample has hundreds of thousands of distinct CDR3 sequences, with roughly 32% found just once.

This receptor was taken from a woman aged 80 or older in good health. The sample comprised blood. V and J are TRBV28 and TRBJ1-6; 9 bases align to TRBD1. The CDR3 loop is CASSLWGQGDSPLHF. The CDR3, as DNA: TGTGCCAGCAGTTTATGGGGACAGGGCGATTCACCCCTCCACTTT.